These T cell receptor beta chains were read from a single sample in a study of OX40 agonist ivuxolimab in advanced cancers. Assay used: immunoSEQ multiplex PCR; TCRdb lists only in-frame clones, some missing. The table records 65,000 to 85,000 clones, around 84% of them present only once. The sample in question was CD4+ or CD8+ T cells sorted from blood, obtained in a trial of the OX40 agonist ivuxolimab. The receptor set was obtained from an adult with an advanced solid tumor such as melanoma, head and neck, liver or kidney cancer. The CDR3 runs from the conserved cysteine through the conserved F or W. D genes are given only for firm matches. Clone size is shown for a subset of rows, as once, few, many or a class of expanded clone.

v_call: TRBV7-9
clone_size: -
cdr3_length: 13
j_call: TRBJ1-1
d_call: -
cdr3_nt: TGTGCCAGCAGCTCAACCGGCTGGGCTGAAGCTTTCTTT
cdr3_aa: CASSSTGWAEAFF

v_call: TRBV9
clone_size: -
cdr3_length: 17
j_call: TRBJ2-2
d_call: -
cdr3_nt: TGTGCCAGCAGCGTAGCGGGGGGCTCACCACCCACCGGGGAGCTGTTTTTT
cdr3_aa: CASSVAGGSPPTGELFF

v_call: TRBV28
clone_size: -
cdr3_length: 17
j_call: TRBJ1-2
d_call: TRBD1
cdr3_nt: TGTGCCAGCAGGGACCAACGCGGACAGGGTAGTTCTAGGGGCTACACCTTC
cdr3_aa: CASRDQRGQGSSRGYTF

v_call: TRBV5-6
clone_size: -
cdr3_length: 14
j_call: TRBJ1-2
d_call: TRBD1
cdr3_nt: TGTGCCAGCAGCGTGGCAGGGGGATCCTATGGCTACACCTTC
cdr3_aa: CASSVAGGSYGYTF

v_call: TRBV7-6
clone_size: -
cdr3_length: 13
j_call: TRBJ2-2
d_call: -
cdr3_nt: TGTGCCAGCAGCTTTGTGAACACCGGGGAGCTGTTTTTT
cdr3_aa: CASSFVNTGELFF

v_call: TRBV27
clone_size: few
cdr3_length: 12
j_call: TRBJ1-5
d_call: -
cdr3_nt: TGTGCCAGCAGTCCCACGGGTCAGCCCCAGCATTTT
cdr3_aa: CASSPTGQPQHF

v_call: TRBV5-1
clone_size: few
cdr3_length: 15
j_call: TRBJ1-1
d_call: -
cdr3_nt: TGCGCCAGCAGCTTGGAACTGGGGATTGGCACTGAAGCTTTCTTT
cdr3_aa: CASSLELGIGTEAFF

v_call: TRBV5-1
clone_size: -
cdr3_length: 15
j_call: TRBJ2-3
d_call: TRBD2
cdr3_nt: TGCGCCAGCAGGCTGGGGGCGGGAGGAACAGATACGCAGTATTTT
cdr3_aa: CASRLGAGGTDTQYF

v_call: TRBV7-9
clone_size: -
cdr3_length: 17
j_call: TRBJ2-7
d_call: TRBD1
cdr3_nt: TGTGCCAGCAGCTCAACTAAGTCGGACAGGAGCTCCTACGAGCAGTACTTC
cdr3_aa: CASSSTKSDRSSYEQYF

v_call: TRBV15
clone_size: -
cdr3_length: 13
j_call: TRBJ1-2
d_call: -
cdr3_nt: TGTGCCACCAGCAGAGAGGGCGGAGATGGCTACACCTTC
cdr3_aa: CATSREGGDGYTF

v_call: TRBV11-2
clone_size: -
cdr3_length: 16
j_call: TRBJ2-3
d_call: TRBD2
cdr3_nt: TGTGCCAGCAGGCCCCGGAGCGGGGGGGCCTTTGATACGCAGTATTTT
cdr3_aa: CASRPRSGGAFDTQYF

v_call: TRBV29-1
clone_size: -
cdr3_length: 13
j_call: TRBJ2-3
d_call: TRBD1
cdr3_nt: TGCAGCGTCCGGGACAGGCGCACAGATACGCAGTATTTT
cdr3_aa: CSVRDRRTDTQYF

v_call: TRBV5-8
clone_size: -
cdr3_length: 15
j_call: TRBJ2-1
d_call: TRBD2
cdr3_nt: TGTGCCAGCAGGGTCTACGCGGGAGGGCCTGGGGAGCAGTTCTTC
cdr3_aa: CASRVYAGGPGEQFF

v_call: TRBV9
clone_size: -
cdr3_length: 15
j_call: TRBJ2-3
d_call: TRBD2
cdr3_nt: TGTGCCAGCAGCGCCCGACTAGCGGGGTCCGCGATGGCGTATTTT
cdr3_aa: CASSARLAGSAMAYF

v_call: TRBV30
clone_size: -
cdr3_length: 15
j_call: TRBJ2-6
d_call: -
cdr3_nt: TGTGCCTGGATCCGGCTAGGAACTGGGGCCAACGTCCTGACTTTC
cdr3_aa: CAWIRLGTGANVLTF

v_call: TRBV6-6
clone_size: -
cdr3_length: 14
j_call: TRBJ1-4
d_call: TRBD1
cdr3_nt: TGTGCCAGCAGAACGGGACAGGGCGATGAAAAACTGTTTTTT
cdr3_aa: CASRTGQGDEKLFF

v_call: TRBV11-2
clone_size: -
cdr3_length: 19
j_call: TRBJ2-6
d_call: TRBD1
cdr3_nt: TGTGCCAGCAGCGCAACTTCCGGGACAGGGTTCTCAGGGGCCAACGTCCTGACTTTC
cdr3_aa: CASSATSGTGFSGANVLTF

v_call: TRBV7-2
clone_size: -
cdr3_length: 14
j_call: TRBJ2-7
d_call: -
cdr3_nt: TGTGCCAGCAGCCCCCAATCGGGTAGTAACGAGCAGTACTTC
cdr3_aa: CASSPQSGSNEQYF

v_call: TRBV5-8
clone_size: -
cdr3_length: 14
j_call: TRBJ1-1
d_call: -
cdr3_nt: TGTGCCAGCAGTCCCCGTAACCTAGGGACTGAAGCTTTCTTT
cdr3_aa: CASSPRNLGTEAFF

v_call: TRBV28
clone_size: -
cdr3_length: 15
j_call: TRBJ1-3
d_call: TRBD1
cdr3_nt: TGTGCCAGCAGCCCCGGGACAGGCTCTGGAAACACCATATATTTT
cdr3_aa: CASSPGTGSGNTIYF

v_call: TRBV7-8
clone_size: -
cdr3_length: 16
j_call: TRBJ2-5
d_call: -
cdr3_nt: TGTGCCAGCAGCTTAGCTGAGGGGCGGCCCATAGAGACCCAGTACTTC
cdr3_aa: CASSLAEGRPIETQYF

v_call: TRBV6-4
clone_size: -
cdr3_length: 14
j_call: TRBJ2-1
d_call: TRBD2
cdr3_nt: TGTGCCAGCAGTGGACTAGCGGGGAACAATGAGCAGTTCTTC
cdr3_aa: CASSGLAGNNEQFF

v_call: TRBV6-1
clone_size: few
cdr3_length: 14
j_call: TRBJ1-2
d_call: TRBD1
cdr3_nt: TGTGCCAGCACGGACTCCGGGACAGGGAAAGGCTACACCTTC
cdr3_aa: CASTDSGTGKGYTF

v_call: TRBV5-1
clone_size: -
cdr3_length: 19
j_call: TRBJ2-6
d_call: -
cdr3_nt: TGCGCCAGCAGCTCCCGTGGAGGGTCAGTAGGCTCTGGGGCCAACGTCCTGACTTTC
cdr3_aa: CASSSRGGSVGSGANVLTF

v_call: TRBV9
clone_size: -
cdr3_length: 14
j_call: TRBJ2-7
d_call: TRBD2
cdr3_nt: TGTGCCAGCAGCGTAAGGGCGGGAGACGGCGAGCAGTACTTC
cdr3_aa: CASSVRAGDGEQYF

v_call: TRBV2
clone_size: -
cdr3_length: 17
j_call: TRBJ1-2
d_call: -
cdr3_nt: TGTGCCAGCAGTCCTGGAGACAGTAGAATACGTAACTATGGCTACACCTTC
cdr3_aa: CASSPGDSRIRNYGYTF

v_call: TRBV6-6
clone_size: -
cdr3_length: 12
j_call: TRBJ1-1
d_call: -
cdr3_nt: TGTGCCAGCAGTTTGGGTGACACTGAAGCTTTCTTT
cdr3_aa: CASSLGDTEAFF